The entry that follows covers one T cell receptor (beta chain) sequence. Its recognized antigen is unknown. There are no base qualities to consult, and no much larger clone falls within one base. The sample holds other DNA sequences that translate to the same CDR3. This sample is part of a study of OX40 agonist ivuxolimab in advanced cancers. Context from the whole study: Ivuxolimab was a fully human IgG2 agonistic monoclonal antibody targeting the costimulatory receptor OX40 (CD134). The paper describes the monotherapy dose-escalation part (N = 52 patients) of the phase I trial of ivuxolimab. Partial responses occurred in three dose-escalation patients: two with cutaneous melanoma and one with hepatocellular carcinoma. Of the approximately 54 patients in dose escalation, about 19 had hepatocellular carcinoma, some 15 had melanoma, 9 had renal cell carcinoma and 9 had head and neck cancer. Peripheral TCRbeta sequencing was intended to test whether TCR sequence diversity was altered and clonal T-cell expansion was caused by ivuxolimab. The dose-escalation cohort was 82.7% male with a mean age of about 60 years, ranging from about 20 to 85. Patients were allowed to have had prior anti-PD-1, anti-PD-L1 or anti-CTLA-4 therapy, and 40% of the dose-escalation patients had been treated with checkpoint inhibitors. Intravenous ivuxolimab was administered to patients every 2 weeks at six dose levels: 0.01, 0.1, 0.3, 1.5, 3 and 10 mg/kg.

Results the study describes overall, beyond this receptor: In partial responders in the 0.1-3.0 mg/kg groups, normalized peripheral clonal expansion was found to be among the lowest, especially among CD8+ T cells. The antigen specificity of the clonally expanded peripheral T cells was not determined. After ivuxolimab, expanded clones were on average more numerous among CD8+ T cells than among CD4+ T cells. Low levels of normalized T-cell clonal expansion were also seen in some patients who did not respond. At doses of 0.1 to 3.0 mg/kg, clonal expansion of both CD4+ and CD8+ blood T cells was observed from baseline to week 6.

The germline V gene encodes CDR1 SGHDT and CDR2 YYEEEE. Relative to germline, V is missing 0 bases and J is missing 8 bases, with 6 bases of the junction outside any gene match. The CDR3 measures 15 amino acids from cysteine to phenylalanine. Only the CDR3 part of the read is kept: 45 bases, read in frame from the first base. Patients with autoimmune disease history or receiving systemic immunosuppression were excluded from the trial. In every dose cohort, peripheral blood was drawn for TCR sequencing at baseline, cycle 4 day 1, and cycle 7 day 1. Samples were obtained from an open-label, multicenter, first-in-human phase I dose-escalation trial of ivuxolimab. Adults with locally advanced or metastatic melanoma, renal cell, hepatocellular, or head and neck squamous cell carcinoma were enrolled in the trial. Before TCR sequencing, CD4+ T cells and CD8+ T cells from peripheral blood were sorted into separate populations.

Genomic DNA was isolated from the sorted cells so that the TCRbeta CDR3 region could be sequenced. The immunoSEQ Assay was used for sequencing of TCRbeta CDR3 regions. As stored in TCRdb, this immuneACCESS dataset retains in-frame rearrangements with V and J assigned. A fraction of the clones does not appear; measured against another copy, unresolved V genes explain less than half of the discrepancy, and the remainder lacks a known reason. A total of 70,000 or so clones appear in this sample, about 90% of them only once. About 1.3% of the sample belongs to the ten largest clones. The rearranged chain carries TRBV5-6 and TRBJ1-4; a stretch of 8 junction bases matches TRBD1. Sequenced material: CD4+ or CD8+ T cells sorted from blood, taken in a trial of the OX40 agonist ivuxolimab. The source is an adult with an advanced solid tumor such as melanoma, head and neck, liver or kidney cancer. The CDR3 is CASSLETGGNEKLFF. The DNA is TGTGCCAGCAGCTTGGAAACAGGGGGTAACGAAAAACTGTTTTTT. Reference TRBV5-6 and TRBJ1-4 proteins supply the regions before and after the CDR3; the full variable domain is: DAGVTQSPTHLIKTRGQQVTLRCSPKSGHDTVSWYQQALGQGPQFIFQYYEEEERQRGNFPDRFSGHQFPNYSSELNVNALLLGDSALYLCASSLETGGNEKLFFGSGTQLSVL.